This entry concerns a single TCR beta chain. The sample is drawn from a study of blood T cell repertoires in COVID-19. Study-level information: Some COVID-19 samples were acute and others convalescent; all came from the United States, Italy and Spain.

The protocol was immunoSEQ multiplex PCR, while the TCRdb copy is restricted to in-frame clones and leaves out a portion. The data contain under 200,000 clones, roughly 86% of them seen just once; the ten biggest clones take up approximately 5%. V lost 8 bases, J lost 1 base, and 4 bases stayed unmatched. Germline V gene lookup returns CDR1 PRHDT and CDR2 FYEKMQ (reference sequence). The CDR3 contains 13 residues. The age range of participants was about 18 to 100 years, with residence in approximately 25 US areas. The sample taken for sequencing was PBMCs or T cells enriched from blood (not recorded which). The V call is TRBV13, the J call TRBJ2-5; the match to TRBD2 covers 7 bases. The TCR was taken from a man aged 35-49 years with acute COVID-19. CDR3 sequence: CASAGDGQETQYF. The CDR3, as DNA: TGTGCCAGCGCGGGGGACGGCCAAGAGACCCAGTACTTC.